The rows below give T cell receptor beta chains drawn from one sample of a study of T-cell reconstitution after alpha-beta-depleted transplantation in children. TCRdb redid the calling of the PCR reads with MiXCR, one entry per CDR3 protein. The sample contains a few hundred thousand distinct CDR3 sequences, 9% to 12% of which appear only once. The specimen was PBMCs from the stem cell graft donor, collected from the stem cell graft. The receptors come from a human donor who donated a stem cell graft to a child with acute lymphoblastic leukemia. Both conserved end residues are part of each CDR3. Fields, in order: V gene, D gene, clone size, J gene, CDR3 protein, CDR3 DNA. A D gene is named only where the DNA matches it firmly. Some rows mark clone size as missing; the rest say once, few, many or name a class of expanded clone.

v_call: TRBV3-1
d_call: .
clone_size: few
j_call: TRBJ2-7
cdr3_aa: CASSHAFEQYF
cdr3_nt: TGTGCCAGCAGCCACGCGTTCGAGCAGTACTTC

v_call: TRBV20-1
d_call: .
clone_size: few
j_call: TRBJ2-3
cdr3_aa: CSARLGEADTQYF
cdr3_nt: TGCAGTGCTAGACTGGGGGAAGCAGATACGCAGTATTTT

v_call: TRBV11-2
d_call: .
clone_size: many
j_call: TRBJ1-5
cdr3_aa: CASSPGQFNQPQHF
cdr3_nt: TGTGCCAGCAGCCCCGGACAGTTTAATCAGCCCCAGCATTTT

v_call: TRBV28
d_call: .
clone_size: few
j_call: TRBJ1-4
cdr3_aa: CASSLASGPLGVKLFF
cdr3_nt: TGTGCCAGCAGTTTAGCATCGGGGCCCCTTGGCGTAAAACTGTTTTTT

v_call: TRBV5-5
d_call: TRBD2
clone_size: few
j_call: TRBJ2-1
cdr3_aa: CASSWTSYEQFF
cdr3_nt: TGTGCCAGCAGCTGGACTAGCTATGAGCAGTTCTTC

v_call: TRBV19
d_call: .
clone_size: .
j_call: TRBJ2-7
cdr3_aa: CASSAAAGAYEQYF
cdr3_nt: TGTGCCAGTAGTGCAGCCGCTGGGGCCTACGAGCAGTACTTC

v_call: TRBV5-5
d_call: TRBD1
clone_size: .
j_call: TRBJ2-7
cdr3_aa: CASSLAQGANEQYF
cdr3_nt: TGTGCCAGCAGCTTGGCTCAGGGGGCAAACGAGCAGTACTTC

v_call: TRBV27
d_call: TRBD1
clone_size: .
j_call: TRBJ2-2
cdr3_aa: CASSSSPFRGTTGELFF
cdr3_nt: TGTGCCAGCAGTTCCTCACCTTTCAGGGGGACGACCGGGGAGCTGTTTTTT

v_call: TRBV28
d_call: .
clone_size: few
j_call: TRBJ1-3
cdr3_aa: CASSSWTLTGNTIYF
cdr3_nt: TGTGCCAGCAGTTCGTGGACACTCACTGGAAACACCATATATTTT

v_call: TRBV11-1
d_call: .
clone_size: few
j_call: TRBJ2-6
cdr3_aa: CASSLTGLVRAVSGANVLTF
cdr3_nt: TGTGCCAGCAGCTTAACTGGGTTGGTCAGGGCCGTCTCTGGGGCCAACGTCCTGACTTTC

v_call: TRBV18
d_call: .
clone_size: many
j_call: TRBJ2-1
cdr3_aa: CASSPRSGDHEQFF
cdr3_nt: TGTGCCAGCTCACCACGGTCGGGTGATCATGAGCAGTTCTTC

v_call: TRBV7-2
d_call: .
clone_size: .
j_call: TRBJ2-5
cdr3_aa: CASSPGPPQETQYF
cdr3_nt: TGTGCCAGCAGCCCCGGCCCCCCCCAAGAGACCCAGTACTTC

v_call: TRBV4-2
d_call: TRBD1
clone_size: .
j_call: TRBJ1-4
cdr3_aa: CASSVPGQTNEKLFF
cdr3_nt: TGTGCCAGCAGCGTCCCGGGACAGACTAATGAAAAACTGTTTTTT

v_call: TRBV5-5
d_call: .
clone_size: .
j_call: TRBJ1-1
cdr3_aa: CASSFSGDTEAFF
cdr3_nt: TGTGCCAGCAGCTTCTCAGGGGACACTGAAGCTTTCTTT

v_call: TRBV3-1
d_call: .
clone_size: many
j_call: TRBJ2-3
cdr3_aa: CASSLRGDDTQYF
cdr3_nt: TGTGCCAGCAGCCTCCGGGGCGATGATACGCAGTATTTT

v_call: TRBV20-1
d_call: TRBD2
clone_size: few
j_call: TRBJ2-2
cdr3_aa: CSADGRETTNTGELFF
cdr3_nt: TGCAGTGCTGACGGGAGGGAAACAACGAACACCGGGGAGCTGTTTTTT

v_call: TRBV7-9
d_call: TRBD2
clone_size: few
j_call: TRBJ2-5
cdr3_aa: CASSSSGLAGKTQYF
cdr3_nt: TGTGCCAGCAGCTCATCGGGACTAGCGGGAAAGACCCAGTACTTC

v_call: TRBV5-1
d_call: .
clone_size: many
j_call: TRBJ2-7
cdr3_aa: CASSLGGTSTYEQYF
cdr3_nt: TGCGCCAGCAGCTTGGGAGGGACCTCCACCTACGAGCAGTACTTC

v_call: TRBV20-1
d_call: .
clone_size: many
j_call: TRBJ2-1
cdr3_aa: CSAHRLGSSYNEQFF
cdr3_nt: TGCAGTGCTCATCGACTAGGGAGCTCCTACAATGAGCAGTTCTTC

v_call: TRBV5-1
d_call: .
clone_size: .
j_call: TRBJ2-3
cdr3_aa: CASSLVSKPTSTDTQYF
cdr3_nt: TGCGCCAGCAGCTTGGTCAGCAAACCAACTAGCACAGATACGCAGTATTTT

v_call: TRBV5-1
d_call: TRBD1
clone_size: .
j_call: TRBJ1-1
cdr3_aa: CASSPQGVYTEAFF
cdr3_nt: TGCGCCAGCAGTCCACAGGGGGTCTACACTGAAGCTTTCTTT

v_call: TRBV5-1
d_call: .
clone_size: many
j_call: TRBJ2-7
cdr3_aa: CASSHEPEGPYEQYF
cdr3_nt: TGCGCCAGCAGCCACGAGCCCGAAGGCCCCTACGAGCAGTACTTC

v_call: TRBV19
d_call: .
clone_size: few
j_call: TRBJ1-2
cdr3_aa: CASSYREDYGYTF
cdr3_nt: TGTGCCAGTAGTTACAGGGAGGACTATGGCTACACCTTC

v_call: TRBV11-2
d_call: TRBD2
clone_size: .
j_call: TRBJ2-2
cdr3_aa: CAFCFVAGTLRNTGELFF
cdr3_nt: TGTGCCTTCTGTTTCGTAGCGGGTACTCTAAGGAACACCGGGGAGCTGTTTTTT

v_call: TRBV29-1
d_call: .
clone_size: many
j_call: TRBJ2-3
cdr3_aa: CSVRLADTQYF
cdr3_nt: TGCAGCGTCCGACTAGCAGATACGCAGTATTTT

v_call: TRBV12-3/TRBV12-4
d_call: .
clone_size: few
j_call: TRBJ2-2
cdr3_aa: CASSFWRGRDTGELFF
cdr3_nt: TGTGCCAGCAGTTTTTGGAGGGGGCGGGACACCGGGGAGCTGTTTTTT

v_call: TRBV20-1
d_call: .
clone_size: .
j_call: TRBJ2-1
cdr3_aa: CSAGELGPYNEQFF
cdr3_nt: TGCAGTGCTGGCGAGCTGGGGCCCTACAATGAGCAGTTCTTC

v_call: TRBV20-1
d_call: .
clone_size: .
j_call: TRBJ1-5
cdr3_aa: CSARGSHNQPQHF
cdr3_nt: TGCAGTGCTAGGGGGAGCCACAATCAGCCCCAGCATTTT

v_call: TRBV7-2
d_call: TRBD1
clone_size: many
j_call: TRBJ1-1
cdr3_aa: CASSPGQGWAEAFF
cdr3_nt: TGTGCCAGCAGCCCCGGACAGGGTTGGGCTGAAGCTTTCTTT

v_call: TRBV5-1
d_call: .
clone_size: few
j_call: TRBJ2-1
cdr3_aa: CASSLGAGENEQFF
cdr3_nt: TGCGCCAGCAGCTTGGGAGCAGGGGAGAATGAGCAGTTCTTC

v_call: TRBV6-2/TRBV6-3
d_call: TRBD2
clone_size: .
j_call: TRBJ2-1
cdr3_aa: CASSQSGGGDEQFF
cdr3_nt: TGTGCCAGCAGCCAAAGTGGGGGAGGGGATGAGCAGTTCTTC

v_call: TRBV4-1
d_call: .
clone_size: few
j_call: TRBJ1-3
cdr3_aa: CASSQGPFRGSGNTIYF
cdr3_nt: TGCGCCAGCAGCCAAGGGCCGTTTCGGGGCTCTGGAAACACCATATATTTT

v_call: TRBV7-3
d_call: .
clone_size: .
j_call: TRBJ1-5
cdr3_aa: CASSLNPSLTGRNQPQHF
cdr3_nt: TGTGCCAGCAGCTTAAACCCTTCCCTTACAGGGCGCAATCAGCCCCAGCATTTT

v_call: TRBV5-1
d_call: TRBD1
clone_size: few
j_call: TRBJ1-1
cdr3_aa: CASSQRQGEGTEAFF
cdr3_nt: TGCGCCAGCAGCCAAAGACAGGGGGAAGGGACTGAAGCTTTCTTT

v_call: TRBV9
d_call: TRBD2
clone_size: few
j_call: TRBJ2-3
cdr3_aa: CASSAFGAGASDTQYF
cdr3_nt: TGTGCCAGCAGCGCCTTCGGAGCGGGAGCTTCAGATACGCAGTATTTT

v_call: TRBV6-6
d_call: .
clone_size: .
j_call: TRBJ1-2
cdr3_aa: CASLWNYGYTF
cdr3_nt: TGTGCCAGCCTCTGGAACTATGGCTACACCTTC

v_call: TRBV20-1
d_call: TRBD2
clone_size: .
j_call: TRBJ2-3
cdr3_aa: CSAKEAGGGTDTQYF
cdr3_nt: TGCAGTGCTAAGGAAGCGGGGGGGGGCACAGATACGCAGTATTTT

v_call: TRBV20-1
d_call: TRBD2
clone_size: many
j_call: TRBJ2-7
cdr3_aa: CSASTLAGGDEQYF
cdr3_nt: TGCAGTGCTAGTACGCTAGCGGGAGGCGACGAGCAGTACTTC

v_call: TRBV7-8
d_call: TRBD2
clone_size: few
j_call: TRBJ2-1
cdr3_aa: CASSLSGMGREQFF
cdr3_nt: TGTGCCAGCAGCTTGAGCGGGATGGGGCGTGAGCAGTTCTTC

v_call: TRBV28
d_call: TRBD2
clone_size: many
j_call: TRBJ2-3
cdr3_aa: CASSTHPMREGATDTQYF
cdr3_nt: TGTGCCAGCAGTACCCACCCCATGCGGGAGGGAGCCACAGATACGCAGTATTTT

v_call: TRBV10-2
d_call: .
clone_size: few
j_call: TRBJ2-2
cdr3_aa: CASSDRVMGTGELFF
cdr3_nt: TGCGCCAGCAGTGACAGGGTGATGGGCACCGGGGAGCTGTTTTTT

v_call: TRBV7-3
d_call: .
clone_size: few
j_call: TRBJ1-1
cdr3_aa: CASSPSGGRWLENTEAFF
cdr3_nt: TGTGCCAGCAGCCCGAGCGGAGGGCGCTGGCTGGAGAACACTGAAGCTTTCTTT

v_call: TRBV9
d_call: .
clone_size: .
j_call: TRBJ2-7
cdr3_aa: CASSVSGTTYEQYF
cdr3_nt: TGTGCCAGCAGCGTATCGGGAACCACCTACGAGCAGTACTTC

v_call: TRBV12-3/TRBV12-4
d_call: TRBD2
clone_size: few
j_call: TRBJ2-7
cdr3_aa: CASSTLARRIDEQYF
cdr3_nt: TGTGCCAGCAGTACACTAGCGCGAAGGATAGACGAGCAGTACTTC

v_call: TRBV5-6
d_call: TRBD2
clone_size: many
j_call: TRBJ2-3
cdr3_aa: CASSLRGLAVTDTQYF
cdr3_nt: TGTGCCAGCAGCTTAAGGGGACTAGCGGTCACAGATACGCAGTATTTT

v_call: TRBV4-2
d_call: .
clone_size: .
j_call: TRBJ2-3
cdr3_aa: CASSQDSGRDDTQYF
cdr3_nt: TGTGCCAGCAGCCAAGATTCGGGACGGGATGATACGCAGTATTTT

v_call: TRBV7-3
d_call: .
clone_size: .
j_call: TRBJ2-2
cdr3_aa: CASSQRARPNTGELFF
cdr3_nt: TGTGCCAGCAGCCAAAGGGCGAGACCGAACACCGGGGAGCTGTTTTTT

v_call: TRBV6-1
d_call: .
clone_size: .
j_call: TRBJ1-2
cdr3_aa: CASSVVMGYTF
cdr3_nt: TGTGCCAGCAGTGTTGTTATGGGCTACACCTTC

v_call: TRBV4-1
d_call: .
clone_size: many
j_call: TRBJ2-5
cdr3_aa: CASSQDQGGRGARDF
cdr3_nt: TGCGCCAGCAGCCAAGATCAAGGAGGACGCGGAGCTAGGGACTTC

v_call: TRBV20-1
d_call: TRBD2
clone_size: .
j_call: TRBJ2-1
cdr3_aa: CSVGPSGSGNEQFF
cdr3_nt: TGCAGTGTCGGTCCTAGCGGGAGTGGCAATGAGCAGTTCTTC